This T cell receptor beta chain was recovered during a study of CD8+CD57+ T cells in acquired aplastic anemia. Points from the study as a whole: Controls did not differ significantly from patients in CD8+ Simpson's diversity. The study identified about 30 CD8+ CDR3 sequences shared by patients and controls.

The CDR3 totals 16 residues. Germline V gene lookup returns CDR1 SGHTA and CDR2 FQGTGA. The V end lost 5 bases, the J end lost 1 base, and 16 bases lay between the germline ends. The study profiled TCR beta VDJ and CDR3 using genomic DNA as template. TCRdb passed the reads through MiXCR, listing each CDR3 protein once. In the table there are 200,000 to 250,000 distinct CDR3 sequences, over 55% of which are singletons. This clonotype was observed a few times. Its antigen is unidentified. CD8+CD57+ cell expansion, shown by flow cytometry, had occurred in the patients selected for sequencing. The source material was sorted CD4+, CD8+, or CD8+CD57+ T cells (not recorded which) from PBMCs. The chain links TRBV7-3 to TRBJ2-3; either TRBD1 or TRBD2 may supply D (7 bases each). The TCR was taken from a human donor with aplastic anemia. In nucleotides, the CDR3 is TGTGCCAGCAGCCAGGGGGGGCTAGCGCGCACAGATACGCAGTATTTT. Residues: CASSQGGLARTDTQYF.